The entry that follows covers one TCR beta chain sequence. Original processing methods: The authors estimated nucleated cell counts from reference gene primer amplification. Sequencing was performed with immunoSEQ multiplex PCR; in TCRdb, only in-frame clones are kept and a portion is missing. V and J calls and clone size are given by that table; D and trimming were obtained from the DNA. The data show around 140,000 clones, with roughly 89% seen just once and about 3.2% held by the top ten. This sample was included in a study of blood T cell repertoires in COVID-19. Per the germline V gene, CDR1 is SGHVS and CDR2 is FQNEAQ. The ends were cut back, 4 bases at V and 2 bases at J, with 14 bases in the middle. The CDR3 length is 16 residues.

The TCR was taken from a man between 60 and 75 years old with active or convalescent COVID-19. The chain employs TRBV7-8 and TRBJ2-2; TRBD2 might be the D (7 bases). Material for sequencing was peripheral blood. CDR3 DNA sequence: TGTGCCAGCAGCTCCCTCGGGGGGCAAAACACCGGGGAGCTGTTTTTT. It encodes CASSSLGGQNTGELFF.